This TCR beta chain was identified in a study of blood T cell repertoires in COVID-19. Overall study: The origin of the acute and convalescent COVID-19 samples was the United States, Italy and Spain. The analysed material was cDNA or gDNA that came from T cells, B-cell-depleted T cells, or PBMCs.

The CDR3 covers 17 residues. V lost 3 bases and J lost 0, with 18 bases in between. The V gene's germline CDR1 is SGHTA and CDR2 FQGNSA. Per the authors' pipeline: Counts of nucleated cells, estimated from reference gene primer amplification, were obtained. The method was immunoSEQ multiplex PCR; TCRdb's version includes in-frame clones alone and lacks a portion of them. Clonal size and the V and J genes are those of that table, whereas D and trimming came from the DNA. The sample holds approximately 100,000 clones, around 85% seen once. V gene TRBV7-2 combines with J gene TRBJ2-7, with a weak D call TRBD1 (6 bases). Sequences were obtained from peripheral blood. The receptor was derived from a woman in her seventies with active or convalescent COVID-19. The CDR3: CASSFGLRPDSSYEQYF. CDR3 bases: TGTGCCAGCAGCTTCGGCCTTCGCCCGGACAGCTCCTACGAGCAGTACTTC.